These 2 T cell receptor beta chains came from one sample sequenced in a study of OX40 agonist ivuxolimab in advanced cancers. Profiled with immunoSEQ multiplex PCR; TCRdb holds only in-frame clones, not every one. The sample carries around 46,000 clones, approximately 83% recorded once. The source material was CD4+ or CD8+ T cells sorted from blood, sampled in a trial of the OX40 agonist ivuxolimab. Receptors originate from an adult with an advanced solid tumor such as melanoma, head and neck, liver or kidney cancer.

The CDR3 loop is CASSPGQLAKNIQYF. DNA for the CDR3: TGTGCCAGCTCACCAGGACAGCTAGCCAAAAACATTCAGTACTTC. The chain carries TRBV18 and TRBJ2-4; D is perhaps TRBD1 (6 bases). V was cut by 2 bases and J by 0 bases, with 8 bases left in between. CDR1 KGHSH and CDR2 LQKENI come from the germline V gene. There are 15 residues in the CDR3.

This clone was seen just once. The rearrangement joins TRBV28 to TRBJ1-3; D gene uncertain. Between the trimmed V and J ends, which lost 2 bases and 3 bases, there was a span of 11 bases. Germline V lookup: CDR1 MDHEN, CDR2 SYDVKM. CDR3 length: 15 amino acids. The CDR3 reads CASSLPGLGGNTIYF. DNA for the CDR3: TGTGCCAGCAGTTTACCGGGTTTGGGTGGAAACACCATATATTTT.